Below, 4 T cell receptor beta chains from the same sample are listed, as sequenced in a study of cytomegalovirus exposure and HLA in healthy donors (dated by TCRdb to 2017 to 2019). Libraries were constructed by the immunoSEQ multiplex PCR assay. For the multiplex PCR, a mixture combining 60 forward primers for TCR Vbeta segments and 13 reverse primers for TCR Jbeta segments was used. Here the immuneACCESS table is served through TCRdb, limited to in-frame sequences with V and J called. Missing clones are a known gap in these copies; in checked studies unresolved V genes cover under half, and the rest lacks a known reason. The sample table shows some 150,000 clones, and 70% to 80% are seen once. The top ten clonotypes cover around 3.4% of the sample. What was sequenced was PBMCs. These receptor sequences come from a man younger than 40 in good health and CMV-seropositive.

This sequence joins TRBV10-3 and TRBJ2-7; D unclear. V shed 6 bases and J shed 1 base, with 10 bases lying between them. The CDR3 loop spans 13 amino acids. CDR1 is ENHRY, CDR2 SYGVKD, per germline. The CDR3 loop is CAIRAQVSYEQYF. DNA of the CDR3: TGTGCCATCAGAGCTCAGGTTTCCTACGAGCAGTACTTC.

V gene TRBV19 combines with J gene TRBJ2-7; the match to TRBD1 covers 11 bases. There are 15 residues in the CDR3. The V gene's germline CDR1 is LNHDA and CDR2 SQIVND (reference sequence). V shed 4 bases and J 2 bases; nucleotides not matched to a gene: 4. The CDR3 DNA reads as TGTGCCAGTAGTACCCGGACAGGGGGCCCCTACGAGCAGTACTTC. Translated, it gives CASSTRTGGPYEQYF.

This chain links TRBV4-3 with TRBJ2-5; D ambiguous. CDR1 LGHNA and CDR2 YSLEER come from the germline V gene. Trimming removed 0 bases at V and 5 bases at J, with 10 bases between. The CDR3 extends over 14 amino acids. The CDR3 DNA is TGCGCCAGCAGCCAAGATTATGCTCGGGAGACCCAGTACTTC. This codes for CASSQDYARETQYF.

The chain recombines TRBV4-3 with TRBJ1-6; no clear D. Germline CDR1 LGHNA, CDR2 YSLEER. This CDR3 is 15 amino acids long. The ends were cut back, 4 bases at V and 7 bases at J, with 14 bases in the middle. The CDR3 bases are TGCGCCAGCAGCCGGAGCGGTACCACCAATTCACCCCTCCACTTT. It specifies CASSRSGTTNSPLHF.